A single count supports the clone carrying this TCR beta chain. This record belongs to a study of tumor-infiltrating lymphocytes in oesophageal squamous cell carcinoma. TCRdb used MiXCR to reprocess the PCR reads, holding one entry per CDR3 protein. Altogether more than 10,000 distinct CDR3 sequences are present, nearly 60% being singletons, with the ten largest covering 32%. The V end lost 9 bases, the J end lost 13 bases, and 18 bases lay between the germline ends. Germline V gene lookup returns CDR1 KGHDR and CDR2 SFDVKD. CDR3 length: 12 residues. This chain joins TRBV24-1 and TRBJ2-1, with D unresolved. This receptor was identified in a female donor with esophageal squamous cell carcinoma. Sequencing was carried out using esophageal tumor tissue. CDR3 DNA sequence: TGTGCCACCCAAGATGACGGCGTGGGTCAGTTCTTC. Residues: CATQDDGVGQFF.